This entry concerns a single T cell receptor (beta chain). Its antigen is still unknown. Germline CDR1 is MNHNS and CDR2 is SASEGT. This CDR3 has 12 residues. The V and J ends lost 4 bases and 6 bases respectively, with 7 bases between them. Some clones are missing from TCRdb's copy, which holds only in-frame ones; the method was immunoSEQ multiplex PCR. The data show around 26,000 clones, about nine tenths seen once. The sample is drawn from a study of T cells in localized non-small cell lung cancer. Study results and limitations: Of the tissues analyzed, uninvolved adjacent lung showed maximal T cell clonality, greater than tumor. Appearances in adjacent lung were noted for a median approximately 58 of the top 100 tumor clones. Only one tumor region was sequenced, so heterogeneity remains possible. Longer overall survival was associated with a higher density of T cells in the blood.

The specimen comprised peripheral blood, sampled before any cancer treatment. This receptor was obtained from a woman aged 40-69 years with stage I lung adenocarcinoma. The J gene is TRBJ2-1, the V gene TRBV6-1; D is possibly TRBD1 (5 bases). The CDR3 coding sequence is TGTGCCAGCAGTGGACAGTTCAATGAGCAGTTCTTC. It codes for CASSGQFNEQFF.